This entry describes one T cell receptor beta chain. Its antigen is not known. The sample belongs to a study of beta chain features in type 1 diabetes. Study-wide findings and caveats: PCR could preferentially amplify shorter templates, alike in patients and controls.

Expressed TCRB transcripts were sequenced, since all the RNA that had been isolated was reverse transcribed. Around 3.57 million reads was the average for naive, central memory and regulatory T cell samples. Clones were sequenced by immunoSEQ multiplex PCR, and TCRdb holds only the in-frame ones, with some missing. The table shows fewer than 250,000 clones, with around 68% occurring only once. From germline, CDR1 is MGHRA and CDR2 YSYEKL. V lost 0 bases to trimming and J lost 4 bases; unmatched junction nucleotides: 6. The CDR3 is 17 amino acids. The collection from each donor was one heparinised blood draw averaging about 110 mL.

V usage is TRBV4-1 and J usage is TRBJ2-1; TRBD2 agrees at 10 bases. Specimen: naive CD4+ T cells from blood. This receptor was obtained from a man aged 25-40 years in good health. CDR3 coding DNA: TGCGCCAGCAGCCAAGATCGCCTAGCGGGGGTGTACAATGAGCAGTTCTTC. This gives the protein CASSQDRLAGVYNEQFF.